The 14 T cell receptor beta chains below were found in one sample sequenced in a study of shared clonotypes between healthy human individuals. CD8 cells classed as naive were CD45RO-negative and positively selected for CCR7, excluding terminally differentiated effector memory CD45RA+ cells. Sequenced by immunoSEQ multiplex PCR; TCRdb stores in-frame clones only, minus some. The repertoire holds 1.5 million to 2.5 million clones, with about 95% as singletons. The material sequenced was naive CD8+ T cells sorted from blood. These receptors were obtained from a man younger than 35 in good health.

This rearrangement joins TRBV4-1 to TRBJ2-3; no reliable D call. The CDR3 has 13 amino acids. Trimming removed 4 bases from V and 12 bases from J, with 17 bases in between. Germline V gene lookup returns CDR1 MGHRA and CDR2 YSYEKL. The CDR3 bases are TGCGCCAGCAGCCCAGCAGGTGGCGGAATTCAGTATTTT. It specifies CASSPAGGGIQYF.

DNA of the CDR3: TGCAGTGCCGTCGTCAAAGAGACCCAGTACTTC. It specifies CSAVVKETQYF. The chain employs TRBV20-1 and TRBJ2-5, with D uncertain. The CDR3 is made up of 11 amino acids. In germline, CDR1 is DFQATT, CDR2 SNEGSKA (reference sequence). Deletions cut 6 bases from V and 3 bases from J, with 8 bases between.

The sample holds one count of this clone. The V and J genes are TRBV7-9 and TRBJ2-5; D is undetermined. CDR3 size: 11 residues. Germline CDR1 reads SEHNR; CDR2 reads FQNEAQ (reference sequence). Trimming cost V 4 bases and J 5 bases, with 5 bases left between them. Here the CDR3 DNA reads TGTGCCAGCAGCTACACGGAGACCCAGTACTTC. This sequence encodes CASSYTETQYF.

The chain carries TRBV10-3 and TRBJ2-1, with 8 nucleotides matching TRBD1. The germline CDR1 and CDR2 sequences are ENHRY and SYGVKD. This CDR3 is built from 17 residues. The V and J ends lost 1 base and 5 bases, in that order; junction bases with no gene match: 10. The CDR3 coding sequence is TGTGCCATCAGTGAGTTTCAGGGGGCTTCATATCACAATGAGCAGTTCTTC. Residues: CAISEFQGASYHNEQFF.

The chain carries TRBV4-1 and TRBJ1-1, with D possibly being TRBD1 (6 bases). The V gene's germline CDR1 is MGHRA and CDR2 YSYEKL. Trimming left V 3 bases short and J 0 bases short, with 11 bases between. This CDR3 contains 15 residues. The CDR3 reads CASSQGGRLNTEAFF. CDR3 sequence (DNA): TGCGCCAGCAGCCAGGGGGGCAGGTTGAACACTGAAGCTTTCTTT.

The chain is built from TRBV5-1 and TRBJ2-1; TRBD2 agrees at 10 bases. V gave up 3 bases and J gave up 8 bases; unmatched junction bases: 8. CDR3 length: 15 amino acids. CDR1 and CDR2 (germline): SGHRS, YFSETQ. CDR3 in amino acids: CASSSYSGRSDEQFF. For the CDR3, the DNA is TGCGCCAGCAGCTCCTATAGCGGGAGGAGCGATGAGCAGTTCTTC. The full variable domain, with the rest looked up from reference TRBV5-1 and TRBJ2-1, is KAGVTQTPRYLIKTRGQQVTLSCSPISGHRSVSWYQQTPGQGLQFLFEYFSETQRNKGNFPGRFSGRQFSNSRSEMNVSTLELGDSALYLCASSSYSGRSDEQFFGPGTRLTVL.

This chain links TRBV29-1 with TRBJ2-5; a weak D match, TRBD1 (6 bases). V was cut by 0 bases and J by 4 bases, with 15 bases left in between. The CDR3 loop spans 15 amino acids. In germline, CDR1 is SQVTM, CDR2 ANQGSEA. The CDR3 region has the DNA TGCAGCGTTGAAGATCGGCCAGGGGTGTTAGAGACCCAGTACTTC. It encodes CSVEDRPGVLETQYF.

The chain links TRBV30 to TRBJ2-1; D not resolved. The germline V gene has CDR1 GTSNPN and CDR2 SVGIG (reference sequence). Trimming removed 4 bases at V and 5 bases at J, with 6 bases between. The CDR3 is 11 amino acids. The CDR3 nucleotides read TGTGCCTGGACTTTAAACAATGAGCAGTTCTTC. This sequence encodes CAWTLNNEQFF.

The CDR3 coding sequence is TGCAGCGTTGGGAGACAGGGCTACGAGCAGTACTTC. It codes for CSVGRQGYEQYF. The V and J genes are TRBV29-1 and TRBJ2-7, with 7 bases lining up with TRBD1. With 4 bases clipped from V and 3 bases from J, the junction kept 3 bases outside the gene matches. Germline loops: CDR1 SQVTM, CDR2 ANQGSEA. The CDR3 consists of 12 residues.

The chain carries TRBV7-9 and TRBJ2-5; D may be TRBD2 (5 bases). This CDR3 has 14 amino acids. Germline V gene sequence: CDR1 SEHNR, CDR2 FQNEAQ (reference sequence). V was clipped by 5 bases and J by 0 bases, with 10 bases between them. CDR3 bases: TGTGCCAGCAGCAGGACGACTAACCAAGAGACCCAGTACTTC. Translating gives CASSRTTNQETQYF.

The chain recombines TRBV6-5 with TRBJ2-1; TRBD2 is a possible D gene (5 bases). V lost 0 bases to trimming and J lost 8 bases, with 17 bases between them. The CDR3 spans 16 residues. Germline V gene data show CDR1 as MNHEY and CDR2 as SVGAGI. DNA for the CDR3: TGTGCCAGCAGTTACTCGCTCAGCGGCCTTGGTGATGAGCAGTTCTTC. This translates into CASSYSLSGLGDEQFF.

In this sample, this clone turned up once. The chain carries TRBV7-8 and TRBJ2-2; 12 bases fit TRBD2. Germline CDR1 is SGHVS and CDR2 is FQNEAQ. The junction had 4 bases not matched to a gene; V was cut back by 5 bases and J by 0 bases. This CDR3 has 17 residues. This CDR3 is CASSARLAGANTGELFF. The CDR3 DNA reads TGTGCCAGCAGCGCCAGACTAGCGGGGGCGAACACCGGGGAGCTGTTTTTT.

The chain links TRBV19 to TRBJ2-7; no clear D. Germline CDR1 is LNHDA and CDR2 is SQIVND (reference sequence). CDR3 length: 11 amino acids. V was trimmed by 9 bases and J by 2 bases, leaving 8 bases between them. The CDR3 sequence: CASGVPYEQYF. CDR3 sequence (DNA): TGTGCCAGCGGAGTCCCCTACGAGCAGTACTTC.

The gene calls are TRBV27 and TRBJ2-7; 10 bases line up with TRBD2. There are 15 residues in the CDR3. V gave up 2 bases and J gave up 6 bases; unmatched junction bases: 7. Per germline, CDR1 MNHEY and CDR2 SMNVEV (reference sequence). The CDR3 loop is CASSLMASGRIEQYF. The CDR3 DNA reads as TGTGCCAGCAGTTTAATGGCTAGCGGGAGAATCGAGCAGTACTTC.